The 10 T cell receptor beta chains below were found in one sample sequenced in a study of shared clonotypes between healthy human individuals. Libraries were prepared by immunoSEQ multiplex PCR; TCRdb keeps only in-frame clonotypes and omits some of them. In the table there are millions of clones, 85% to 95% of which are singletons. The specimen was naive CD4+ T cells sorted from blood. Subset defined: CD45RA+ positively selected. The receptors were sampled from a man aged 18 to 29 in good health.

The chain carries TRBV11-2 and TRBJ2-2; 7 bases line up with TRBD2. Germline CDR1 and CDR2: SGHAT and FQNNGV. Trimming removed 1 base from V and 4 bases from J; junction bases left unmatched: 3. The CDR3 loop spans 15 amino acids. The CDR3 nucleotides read TGTGCCAGCAGCTTAGGCGGGAGTGGCACCGGGGAGCTGTTTTTT. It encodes CASSLGGSGTGELFF.

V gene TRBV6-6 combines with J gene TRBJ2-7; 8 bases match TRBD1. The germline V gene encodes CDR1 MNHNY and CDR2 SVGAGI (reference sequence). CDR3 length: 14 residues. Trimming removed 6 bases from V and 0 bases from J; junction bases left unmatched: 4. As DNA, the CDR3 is TGTGCCAGCAGAGTTACAGGGGGCTCCTACGAGCAGTACTTC. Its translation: CASRVTGGSYEQYF.

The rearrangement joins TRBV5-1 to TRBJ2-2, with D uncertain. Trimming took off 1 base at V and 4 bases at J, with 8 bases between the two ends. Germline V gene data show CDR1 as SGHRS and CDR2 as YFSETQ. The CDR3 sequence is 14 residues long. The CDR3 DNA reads TGCGCCAGCAGCTTGTCCATTGGCACCGGGGAGCTGTTTTTT. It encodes CASSLSIGTGELFF. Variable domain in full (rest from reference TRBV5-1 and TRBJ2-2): KAGVTQTPRYLIKTRGQQVTLSCSPISGHRSVSWYQQTPGQGLQFLFEYFSETQRNKGNFPGRFSGRQFSNSRSEMNVSTLELGDSALYLCASSLSIGTGELFFGEGSRLTVL.

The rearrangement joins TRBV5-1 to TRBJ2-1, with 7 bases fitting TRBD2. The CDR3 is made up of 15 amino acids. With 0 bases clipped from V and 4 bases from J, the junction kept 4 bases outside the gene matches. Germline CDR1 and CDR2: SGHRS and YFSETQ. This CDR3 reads CASSLGREPYNEQFF. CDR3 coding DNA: TGCGCCAGCAGCTTGGGGCGGGAGCCTTACAATGAGCAGTTCTTC.

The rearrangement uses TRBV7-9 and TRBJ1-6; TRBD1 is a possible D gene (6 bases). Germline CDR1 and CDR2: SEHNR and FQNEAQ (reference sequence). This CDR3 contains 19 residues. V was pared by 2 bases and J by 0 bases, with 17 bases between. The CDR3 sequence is CASSLWEGDWSSYNSPLHF. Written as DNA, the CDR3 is TGTGCCAGCAGCTTATGGGAGGGGGACTGGAGCTCCTATAATTCACCCCTCCACTTT.

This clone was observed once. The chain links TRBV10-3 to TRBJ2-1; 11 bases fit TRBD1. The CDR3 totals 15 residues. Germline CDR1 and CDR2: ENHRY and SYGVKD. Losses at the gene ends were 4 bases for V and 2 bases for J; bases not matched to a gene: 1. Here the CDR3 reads CAISGGQGAYNEQFF. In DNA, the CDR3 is TGTGCCATCAGTGGGGGACAGGGGGCCTACAATGAGCAGTTCTTC.

The CDR3 protein is CASSPPMAQETQYF. Here the CDR3 DNA reads TGTGCCAGCTCACCACCGATGGCCCAAGAGACCCAGTACTTC. V and J are TRBV18 and TRBJ2-5, with D uncertain. CDR1 is KGHSH, CDR2 LQKENI, per germline. The CDR3 is 14 amino acids. V was shortened by 0 bases and J by 1 base, with 6 bases between the two germline ends.

The CDR3 bases are TGCGCCAGCAGCCAAGATCGCGGCAGGGCGGATTCACCCCTCCACTTT. This encodes CASSQDRGRADSPLHF. The rearrangement links TRBV4-1 to TRBJ1-6, with TRBD1 as a possible D gene (5 bases). V was shortened by 0 bases and J by 8 bases, with 14 bases between the two germline ends. The germline V gene encodes CDR1 MGHRA and CDR2 YSYEKL. This CDR3 region has 16 residues.

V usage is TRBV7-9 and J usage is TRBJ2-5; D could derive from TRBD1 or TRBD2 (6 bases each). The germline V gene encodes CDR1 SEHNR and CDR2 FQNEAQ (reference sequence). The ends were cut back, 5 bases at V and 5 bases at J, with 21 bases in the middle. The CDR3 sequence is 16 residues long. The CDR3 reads CASSPRGTLKWETQYF. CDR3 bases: TGTGCCAGCAGCCCCCGGGGGACACTCAAGTGGGAGACCCAGTACTTC.

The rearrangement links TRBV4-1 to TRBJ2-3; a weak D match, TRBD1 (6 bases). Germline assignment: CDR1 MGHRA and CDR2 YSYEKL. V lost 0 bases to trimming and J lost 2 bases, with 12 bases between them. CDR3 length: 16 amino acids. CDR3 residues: CASSQEGRGNTDTQYF. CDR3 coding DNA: TGCGCCAGCAGCCAAGAAGGCAGGGGCAACACAGATACGCAGTATTTT.